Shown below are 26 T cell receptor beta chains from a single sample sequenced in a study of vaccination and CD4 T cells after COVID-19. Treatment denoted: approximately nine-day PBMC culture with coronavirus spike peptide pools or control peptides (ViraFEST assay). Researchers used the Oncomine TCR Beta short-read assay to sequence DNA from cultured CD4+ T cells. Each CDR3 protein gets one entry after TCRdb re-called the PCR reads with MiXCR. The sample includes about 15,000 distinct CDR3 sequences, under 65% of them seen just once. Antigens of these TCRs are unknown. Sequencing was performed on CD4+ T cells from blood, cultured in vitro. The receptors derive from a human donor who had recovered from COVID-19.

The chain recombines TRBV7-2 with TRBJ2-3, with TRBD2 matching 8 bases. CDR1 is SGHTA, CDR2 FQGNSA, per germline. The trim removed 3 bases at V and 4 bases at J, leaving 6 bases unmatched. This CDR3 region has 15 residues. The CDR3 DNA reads TGTGCCAGCAGCTTCACGGGGGGGAGGGCAGATACGCAGTATTTT. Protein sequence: CASSFTGGRADTQYF.

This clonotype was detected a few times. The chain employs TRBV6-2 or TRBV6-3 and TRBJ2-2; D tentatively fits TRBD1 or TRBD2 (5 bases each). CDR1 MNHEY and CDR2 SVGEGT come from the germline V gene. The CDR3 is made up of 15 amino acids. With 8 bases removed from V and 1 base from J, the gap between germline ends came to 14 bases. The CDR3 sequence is CASATGTGNTGELFF. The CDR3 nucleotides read TGTGCCAGCGCTACCGGGACGGGGAACACCGGGGAGCTGTTTTTT.

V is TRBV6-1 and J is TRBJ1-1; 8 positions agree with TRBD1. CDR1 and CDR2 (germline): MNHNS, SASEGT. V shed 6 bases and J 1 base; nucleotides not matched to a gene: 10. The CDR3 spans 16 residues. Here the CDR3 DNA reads TGTGCCAGCAGACGCCAACAGGGGGGATGGAACACTGAAGCTTTCTTT. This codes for CASRRQQGGWNTEAFF.

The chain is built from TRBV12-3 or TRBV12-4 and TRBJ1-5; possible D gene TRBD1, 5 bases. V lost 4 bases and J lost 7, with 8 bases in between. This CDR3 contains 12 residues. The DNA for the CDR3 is TGTGCCAGCAGTTCCGACAGCCAGCCCCAGCATTTT. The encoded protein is CASSSDSQPQHF.

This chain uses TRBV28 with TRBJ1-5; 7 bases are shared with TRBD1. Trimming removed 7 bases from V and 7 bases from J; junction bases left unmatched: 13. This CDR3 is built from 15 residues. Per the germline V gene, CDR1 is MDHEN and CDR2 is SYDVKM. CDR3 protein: CASTPGRGAGQPQHF. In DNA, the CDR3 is TGTGCCAGCACCCCAGGCAGGGGGGCAGGGCAGCCCCAGCATTTT. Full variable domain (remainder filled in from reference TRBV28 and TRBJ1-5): DVKVTQSSRYLVKRTGEKVFLECVQDMDHENMFWYRQDPGLGLRLIYFSYDVKMKEKGDIPEGYSVSREKKERFSLILESASTNQTSMYLCASTPGRGAGQPQHFGDGTRLSIL.

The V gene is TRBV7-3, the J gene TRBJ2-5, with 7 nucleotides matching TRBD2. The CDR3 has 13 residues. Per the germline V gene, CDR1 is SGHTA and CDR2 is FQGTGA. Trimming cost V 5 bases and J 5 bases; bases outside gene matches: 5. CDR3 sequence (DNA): TGTGCCAGCAGCCCGACGGGAGGCGAGACCCAGTACTTC. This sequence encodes CASSPTGGETQYF. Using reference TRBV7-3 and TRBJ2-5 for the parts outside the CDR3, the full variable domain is GAGVSQTPSNKVTEKGKYVELRCDPISGHTALYWYRQSLGQGPEFLIYFQGTGAADDSGLPNDRFFAVRPEGSVSTLKIQRTERGDSAVYLCASSPTGGETQYFGPGTRLLVL.

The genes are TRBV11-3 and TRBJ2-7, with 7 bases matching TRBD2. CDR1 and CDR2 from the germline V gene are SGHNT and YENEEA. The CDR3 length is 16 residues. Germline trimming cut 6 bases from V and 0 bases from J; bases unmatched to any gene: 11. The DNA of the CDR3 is TGTGCCAGCAGGTCCGGGACGGGGGGACCCTCCTACGAGCAGTACTTC. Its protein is CASRSGTGGPSYEQYF.

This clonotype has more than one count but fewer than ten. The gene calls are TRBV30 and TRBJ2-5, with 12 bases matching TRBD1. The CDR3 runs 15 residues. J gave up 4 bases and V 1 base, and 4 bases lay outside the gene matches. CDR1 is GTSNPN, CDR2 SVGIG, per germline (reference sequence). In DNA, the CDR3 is TGTGCCTGGAGTGCGGGACAGGGGGCTAGAGAGACCCAGTACTTC. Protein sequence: CAWSAGQGARETQYF.

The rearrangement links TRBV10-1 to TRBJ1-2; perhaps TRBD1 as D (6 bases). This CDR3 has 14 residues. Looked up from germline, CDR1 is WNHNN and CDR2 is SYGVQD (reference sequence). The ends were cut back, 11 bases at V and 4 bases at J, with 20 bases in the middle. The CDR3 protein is CARREGGFLYGYTF. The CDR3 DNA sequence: TGCGCCCGGCGAGAGGGGGGTTTCCTCTATGGCTACACCTTC.

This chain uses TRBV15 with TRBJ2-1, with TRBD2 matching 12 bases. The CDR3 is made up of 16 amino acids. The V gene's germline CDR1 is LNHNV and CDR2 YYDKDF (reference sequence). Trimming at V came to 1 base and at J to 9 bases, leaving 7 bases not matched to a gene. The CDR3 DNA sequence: TGTGCCACCAGCAGAGTCTGGCTAGCGGGAGGGAGTGAGCAGTTCTTC. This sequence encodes CATSRVWLAGGSEQFF.

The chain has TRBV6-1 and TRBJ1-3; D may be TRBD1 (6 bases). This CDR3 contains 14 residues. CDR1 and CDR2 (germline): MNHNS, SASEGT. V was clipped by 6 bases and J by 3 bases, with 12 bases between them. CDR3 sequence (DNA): TGTGCCAGCAGCGCCCAGGGGAATGGAAACACCATATATTTT. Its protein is CASSAQGNGNTIYF.

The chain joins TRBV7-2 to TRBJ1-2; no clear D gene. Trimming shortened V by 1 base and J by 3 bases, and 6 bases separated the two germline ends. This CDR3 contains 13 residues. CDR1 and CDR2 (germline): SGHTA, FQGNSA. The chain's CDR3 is CASSLVGDYGYTF. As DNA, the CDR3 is TGTGCCAGCAGCTTAGTTGGGGACTATGGCTACACCTTC.

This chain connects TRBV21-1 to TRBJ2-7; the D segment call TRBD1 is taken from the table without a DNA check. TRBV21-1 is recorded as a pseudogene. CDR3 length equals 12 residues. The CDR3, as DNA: TGTGCCACCCCCCGGTACTCCTACGAGCAGTACTTC. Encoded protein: CATPRYSYEQYF.

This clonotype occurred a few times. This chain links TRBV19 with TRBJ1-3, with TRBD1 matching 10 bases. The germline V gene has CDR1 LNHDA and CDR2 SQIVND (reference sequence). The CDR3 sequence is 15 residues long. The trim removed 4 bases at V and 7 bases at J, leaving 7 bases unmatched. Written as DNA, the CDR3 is TGTGCCAGTAGTACGTACCGGGACAGGGGCAACACCATATATTTT. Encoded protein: CASSTYRDRGNTIYF.

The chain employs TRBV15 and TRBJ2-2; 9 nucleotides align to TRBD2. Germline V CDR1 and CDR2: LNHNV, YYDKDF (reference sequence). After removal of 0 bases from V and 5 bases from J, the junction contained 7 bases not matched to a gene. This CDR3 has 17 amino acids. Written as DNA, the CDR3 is TGTGCCACCAGCAGAGATCTGGTTAGCGGGGGAACCGGGGAGCTGTTTTTT. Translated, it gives CATSRDLVSGGTGELFF. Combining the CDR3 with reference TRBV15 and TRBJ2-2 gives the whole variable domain DAMVIQNPRYQVTQFGKPVTLSCSQTLNHNVMYWYQQKSSQAPKLLFHYYDKDFNNEADTPDNFQSRRPNTSFCFLDIRSPGLGDTAMYLCATSRDLVSGGTGELFFGEGSRLTVL.

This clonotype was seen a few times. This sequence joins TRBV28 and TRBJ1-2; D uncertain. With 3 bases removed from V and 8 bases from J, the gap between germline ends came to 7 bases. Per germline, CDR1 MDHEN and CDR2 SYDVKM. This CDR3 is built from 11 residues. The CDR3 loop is CASSFSQGYTF. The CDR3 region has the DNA TGTGCCAGCAGTTTCTCACAGGGCTACACCTTC.

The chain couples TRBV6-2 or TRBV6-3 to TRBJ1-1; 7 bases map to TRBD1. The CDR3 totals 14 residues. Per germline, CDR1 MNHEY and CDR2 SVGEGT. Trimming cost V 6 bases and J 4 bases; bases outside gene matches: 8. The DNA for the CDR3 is TGTGCCAGCAGACCACAGGGGCGGGGCACTGAAGCTTTCTTT. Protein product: CASRPQGRGTEAFF.

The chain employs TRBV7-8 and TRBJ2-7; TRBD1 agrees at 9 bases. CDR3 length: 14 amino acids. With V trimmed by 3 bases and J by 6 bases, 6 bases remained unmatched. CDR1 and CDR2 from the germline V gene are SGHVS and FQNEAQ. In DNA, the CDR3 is TGTGCCAGCAGCTTTGGGAGACAGGGGGTCGAGCAGTACTTC. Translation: CASSFGRQGVEQYF. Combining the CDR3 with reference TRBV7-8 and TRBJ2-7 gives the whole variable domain GAGVSQSPRYKVAKRGQDVALRCDPISGHVSLFWYQQALGQGPEFLTYFQNEAQLDKSGLPSDRFFAERPEGSVSTLKIQRTQQEDSAVYLCASSFGRQGVEQYFGPGTRLTVT.

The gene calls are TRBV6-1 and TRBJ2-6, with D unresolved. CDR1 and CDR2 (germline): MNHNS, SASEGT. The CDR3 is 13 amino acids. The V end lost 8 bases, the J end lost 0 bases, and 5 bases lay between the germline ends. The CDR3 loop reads CASGRSGANVLTF. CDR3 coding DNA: TGTGCCAGCGGACGCTCTGGGGCCAACGTCCTGACTTTC.

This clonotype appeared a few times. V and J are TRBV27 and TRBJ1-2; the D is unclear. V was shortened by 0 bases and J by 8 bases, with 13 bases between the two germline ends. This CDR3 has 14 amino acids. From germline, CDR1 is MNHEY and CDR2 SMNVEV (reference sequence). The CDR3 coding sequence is TGTGCCAGCAGTTTATCGGGCCGGGCTAGGGGCTACACCTTC. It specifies CASSLSGRARGYTF.

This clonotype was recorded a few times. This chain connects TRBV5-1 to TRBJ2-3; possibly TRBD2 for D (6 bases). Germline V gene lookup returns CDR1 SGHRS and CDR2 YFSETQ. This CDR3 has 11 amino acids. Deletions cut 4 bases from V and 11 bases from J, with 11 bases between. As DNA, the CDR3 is TGCGCCAGCAGCGCCCGGGGGTTGCAGTATTTT. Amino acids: CASSARGLQYF. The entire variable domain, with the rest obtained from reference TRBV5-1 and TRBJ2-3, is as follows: KAGVTQTPRYLIKTRGQQVTLSCSPISGHRSVSWYQQTPGQGLQFLFEYFSETQRNKGNFPGRFSGRQFSNSRSEMNVSTLELGDSALYLCASSARGLQYFGPGTRLTVL.

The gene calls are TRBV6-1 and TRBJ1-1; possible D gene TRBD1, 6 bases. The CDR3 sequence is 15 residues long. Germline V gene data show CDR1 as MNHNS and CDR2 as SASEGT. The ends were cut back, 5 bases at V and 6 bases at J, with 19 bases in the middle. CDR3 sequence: CASSPSLRGASEAFF. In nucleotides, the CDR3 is TGTGCCAGCAGTCCTTCCCTCAGGGGCGCTTCTGAAGCTTTCTTT.

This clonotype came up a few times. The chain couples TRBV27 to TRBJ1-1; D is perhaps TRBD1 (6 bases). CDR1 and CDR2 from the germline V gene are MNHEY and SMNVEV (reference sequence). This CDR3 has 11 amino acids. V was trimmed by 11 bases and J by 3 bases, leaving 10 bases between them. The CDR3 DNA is TGTGCCGCGGGGGCGGACACTGAAGCTTTCTTT. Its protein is CAAGADTEAFF.

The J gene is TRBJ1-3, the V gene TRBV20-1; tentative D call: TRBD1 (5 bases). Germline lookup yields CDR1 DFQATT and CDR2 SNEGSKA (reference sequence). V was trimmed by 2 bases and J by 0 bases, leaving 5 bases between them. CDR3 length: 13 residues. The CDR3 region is CSARQGSGNTIYF. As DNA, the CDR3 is TGCAGTGCTAGACAGGGCTCTGGAAACACCATATATTTT.

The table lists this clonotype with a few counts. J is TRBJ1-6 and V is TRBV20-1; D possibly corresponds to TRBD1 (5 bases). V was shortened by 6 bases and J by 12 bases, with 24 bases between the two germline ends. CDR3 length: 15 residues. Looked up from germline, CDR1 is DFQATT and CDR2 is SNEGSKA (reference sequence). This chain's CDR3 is CSARRGSGEGEPLHF. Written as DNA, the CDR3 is TGCAGTGCCCGCCGGGGGTCTGGCGAAGGGGAACCCCTCCACTTT.

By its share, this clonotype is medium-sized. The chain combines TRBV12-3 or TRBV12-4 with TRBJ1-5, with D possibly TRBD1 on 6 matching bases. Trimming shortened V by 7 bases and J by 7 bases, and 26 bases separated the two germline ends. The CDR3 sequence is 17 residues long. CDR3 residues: CASTIISTQGRVQPQHF. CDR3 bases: TGTGCCAGCACCATCATCTCAACACAGGGAAGAGTGCAGCCCCAGCATTTT.